This T cell receptor beta chain appears in the sequencing data of a study of T cells in Graves' hyperthyroidism and ophthalmopathy. Study-wide results and limits: In blood, most of the thyroid clonotypes expanded above 0.001 were also present.

Trimming left V 1 base short and J 6 bases short, with 7 bases between. Per the germline V gene, CDR1 is SGHDN and CDR2 is FVKESK. There are 13 residues in the CDR3. In the case of this clonotype: The antigen remains undetermined.

TCR beta CDR3 regions were amplified from RNA transcripts. TCR CDR3 underwent first-round RT-PCR with the HTBI primer set. TCRdb reprocessed the multiplex PCR reads via MiXCR and lists one record per CDR3 protein. The table includes about 380,000 distinct CDR3 sequences, less than 15% detected once. The chain is built from TRBV14 and TRBJ1-5; D ambiguous. The receptor was derived from a man aged 25 to 40 with Graves' hyperthyroidism that later progressed to Graves' ophthalmopathy. The sequenced sample consisted of blood. CDR3 bases: TGTGCCAGCAGCCAAGGACATATTCAGCCCCAGCATTTT. Its translation: CASSQGHIQPQHF.